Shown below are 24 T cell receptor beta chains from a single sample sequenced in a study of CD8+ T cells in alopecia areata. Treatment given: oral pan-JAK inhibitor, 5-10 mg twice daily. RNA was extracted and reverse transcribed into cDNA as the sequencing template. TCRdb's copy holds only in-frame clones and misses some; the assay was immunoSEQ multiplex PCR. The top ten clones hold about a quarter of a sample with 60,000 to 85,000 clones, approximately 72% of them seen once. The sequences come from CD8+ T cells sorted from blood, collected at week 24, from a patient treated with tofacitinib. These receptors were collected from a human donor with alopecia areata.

In DNA, the CDR3 is TGCGCCAGCAGCCAAGACTGGGACACCTACACTGAAGCTTTCTTT. Translation gives CASSQDWDTYTEAFF. The chain has TRBV4-3 and TRBJ1-1; TRBD1 is a possible D gene (6 bases). Germline CDR1 is LGHNA and CDR2 is YSLEER. V shed 0 bases and J shed 3 bases, with 11 bases lying between them. The length of the CDR3 is 15 residues.

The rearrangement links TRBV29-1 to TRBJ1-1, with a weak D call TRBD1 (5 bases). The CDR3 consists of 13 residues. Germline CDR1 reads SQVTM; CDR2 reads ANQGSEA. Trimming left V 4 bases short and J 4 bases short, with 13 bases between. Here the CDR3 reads CSVVGRGVTEAFF. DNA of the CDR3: TGCAGCGTTGTCGGGAGGGGCGTCACTGAAGCTTTCTTT.

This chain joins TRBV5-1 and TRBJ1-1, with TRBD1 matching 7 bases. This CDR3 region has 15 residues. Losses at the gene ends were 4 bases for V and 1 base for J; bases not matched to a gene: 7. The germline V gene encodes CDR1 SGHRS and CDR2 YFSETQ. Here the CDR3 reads CASSPHRGRNTEAFF. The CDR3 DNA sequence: TGCGCCAGCAGCCCACACAGGGGAAGGAACACTGAAGCTTTCTTT.

CDR3 amino acids: CASTNPGRGSYEQYF. The DNA of the CDR3 is TGTGCCAGCACCAACCCCGGGAGAGGCTCCTACGAGCAGTACTTC. The genes are TRBV6-5 and TRBJ2-7, with D maybe TRBD2 (6 bases). The CDR3 has 15 amino acids. Germline V lookup: CDR1 MNHEY, CDR2 SVGAGI. V was shortened by 7 bases and J by 0 bases, with 16 bases between the two germline ends.

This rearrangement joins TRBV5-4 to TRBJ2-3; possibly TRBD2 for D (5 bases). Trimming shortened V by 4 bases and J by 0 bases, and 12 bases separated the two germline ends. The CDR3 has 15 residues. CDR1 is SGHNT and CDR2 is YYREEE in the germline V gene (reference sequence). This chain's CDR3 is CASSTGFLSTDTQYF. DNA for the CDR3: TGTGCCAGCAGCACGGGATTCCTGAGCACAGATACGCAGTATTTT.

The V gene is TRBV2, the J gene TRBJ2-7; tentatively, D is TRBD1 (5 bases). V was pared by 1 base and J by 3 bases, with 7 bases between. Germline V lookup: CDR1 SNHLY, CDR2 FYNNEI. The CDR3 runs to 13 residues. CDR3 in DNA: TGTGCCAGCAGTGAAGAGGGGATCTACGAGCAGTACTTC. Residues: CASSEEGIYEQYF.

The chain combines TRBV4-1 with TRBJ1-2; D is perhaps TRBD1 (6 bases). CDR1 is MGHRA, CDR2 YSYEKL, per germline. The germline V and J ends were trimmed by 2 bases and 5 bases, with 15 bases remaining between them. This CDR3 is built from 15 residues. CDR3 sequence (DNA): TGCGCCAGCAGCCAAAATCGGGGCAGGGGATATGGCTACACCTTC. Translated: CASSQNRGRGYGYTF.

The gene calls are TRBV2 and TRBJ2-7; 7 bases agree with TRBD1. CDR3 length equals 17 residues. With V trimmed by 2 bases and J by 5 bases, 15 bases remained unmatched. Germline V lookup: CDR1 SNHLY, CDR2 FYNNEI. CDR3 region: CASSEPEALQGLNEQYF. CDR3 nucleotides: TGTGCCAGCAGTGAACCTGAGGCCTTACAGGGGCTAAACGAGCAGTACTTC.

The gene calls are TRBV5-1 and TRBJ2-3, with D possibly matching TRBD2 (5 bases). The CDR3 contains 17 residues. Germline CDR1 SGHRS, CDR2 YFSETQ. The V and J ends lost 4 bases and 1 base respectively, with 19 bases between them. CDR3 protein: CASSPRAETPRTDTQYF. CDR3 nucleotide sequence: TGCGCCAGCAGCCCCCGAGCGGAGACGCCTCGCACAGATACGCAGTATTTT.

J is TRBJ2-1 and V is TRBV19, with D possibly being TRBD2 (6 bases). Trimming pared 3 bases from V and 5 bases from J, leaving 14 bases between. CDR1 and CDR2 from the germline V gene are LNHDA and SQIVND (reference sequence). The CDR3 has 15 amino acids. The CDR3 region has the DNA TGTGCCAGTAGTATCTGGGAGGACCCGAACAATGAGCAGTTCTTC. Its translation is CASSIWEDPNNEQFF.

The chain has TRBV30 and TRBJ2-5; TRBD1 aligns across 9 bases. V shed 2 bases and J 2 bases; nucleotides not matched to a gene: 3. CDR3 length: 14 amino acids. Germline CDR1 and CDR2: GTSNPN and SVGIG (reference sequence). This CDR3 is CAWSSGTGQETQYF. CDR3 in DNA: TGTGCCTGGAGTTCCGGGACAGGGCAAGAGACCCAGTACTTC.

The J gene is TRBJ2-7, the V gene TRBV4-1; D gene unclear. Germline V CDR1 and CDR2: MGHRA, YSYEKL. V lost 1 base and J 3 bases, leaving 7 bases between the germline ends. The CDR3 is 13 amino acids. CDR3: CASSQVDGYEQYF. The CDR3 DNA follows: TGCGCCAGCAGCCAAGTCGACGGCTACGAGCAGTACTTC.

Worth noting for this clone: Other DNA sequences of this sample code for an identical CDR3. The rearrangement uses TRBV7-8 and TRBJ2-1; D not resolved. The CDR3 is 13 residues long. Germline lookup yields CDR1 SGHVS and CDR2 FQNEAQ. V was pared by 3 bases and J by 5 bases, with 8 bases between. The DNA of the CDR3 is TGTGCCAGCAGCTTGGTAGGAGACAATGAGCAGTTCTTC. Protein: CASSLVGDNEQFF.

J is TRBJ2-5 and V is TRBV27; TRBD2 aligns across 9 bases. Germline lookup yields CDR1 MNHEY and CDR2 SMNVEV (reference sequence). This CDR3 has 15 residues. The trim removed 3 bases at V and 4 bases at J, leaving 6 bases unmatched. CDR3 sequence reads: CASSLLAGVRETQYF. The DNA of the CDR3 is TGTGCCAGCAGTTTGTTAGCGGGGGTGCGAGAGACCCAGTACTTC.

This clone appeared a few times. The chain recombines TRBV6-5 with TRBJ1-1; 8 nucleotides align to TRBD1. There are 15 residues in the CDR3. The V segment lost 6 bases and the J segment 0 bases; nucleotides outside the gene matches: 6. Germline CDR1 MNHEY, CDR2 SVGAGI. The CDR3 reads CASRPYRGMNTEAFF. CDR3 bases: TGTGCCAGCAGGCCTTACAGGGGGATGAACACTGAAGCTTTCTTT.

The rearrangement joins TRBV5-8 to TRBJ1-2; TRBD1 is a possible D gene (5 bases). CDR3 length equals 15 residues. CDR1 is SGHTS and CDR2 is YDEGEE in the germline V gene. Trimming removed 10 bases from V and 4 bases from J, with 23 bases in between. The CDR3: CAGSSRDGRFYGYTF. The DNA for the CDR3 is TGTGCCGGTTCAAGCCGGGACGGCCGATTCTATGGCTACACCTTC.

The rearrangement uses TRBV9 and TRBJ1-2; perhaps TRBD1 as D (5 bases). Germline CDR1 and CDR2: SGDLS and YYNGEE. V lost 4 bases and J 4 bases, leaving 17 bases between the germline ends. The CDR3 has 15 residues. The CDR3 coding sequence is TGTGCCAGCAGCCCAAGCGGAGGGGTGAGCTATGGCTACACCTTC. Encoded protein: CASSPSGGVSYGYTF.

The DNA of the CDR3 is TGTGCCAGCAGCTTAACAGGGGGAAGAGAGACCCAGTACTTC. This gives the protein CASSLTGGRETQYF. The genes are TRBV7-3 and TRBJ2-5; tentatively, D is TRBD1 (6 bases). Trimming cost V 0 bases and J 4 bases, with 9 bases left between them. The germline V gene encodes CDR1 SGHTA and CDR2 FQGTGA. This CDR3 has 14 amino acids.

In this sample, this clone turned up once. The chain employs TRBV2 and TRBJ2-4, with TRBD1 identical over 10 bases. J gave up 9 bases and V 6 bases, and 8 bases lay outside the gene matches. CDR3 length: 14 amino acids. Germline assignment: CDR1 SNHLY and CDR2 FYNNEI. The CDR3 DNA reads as TGTGCCAGCAGGTTGGGACAGGGGTATTTCATTCAGTACTTC. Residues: CASRLGQGYFIQYF.

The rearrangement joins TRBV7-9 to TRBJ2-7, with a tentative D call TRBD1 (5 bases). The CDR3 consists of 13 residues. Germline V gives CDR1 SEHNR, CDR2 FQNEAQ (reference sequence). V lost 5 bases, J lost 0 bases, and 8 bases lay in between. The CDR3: CASSPGYSYEQYF. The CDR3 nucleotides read TGTGCCAGCAGCCCAGGGTACTCCTACGAGCAGTACTTC.

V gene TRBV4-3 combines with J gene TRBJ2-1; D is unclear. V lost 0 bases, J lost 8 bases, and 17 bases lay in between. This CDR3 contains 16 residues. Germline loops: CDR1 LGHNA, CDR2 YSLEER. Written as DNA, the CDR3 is TGCGCCAGCAGCCAAGATTCGGCAGATACGTGGGATGAGCAGTTCTTC. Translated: CASSQDSADTWDEQFF.

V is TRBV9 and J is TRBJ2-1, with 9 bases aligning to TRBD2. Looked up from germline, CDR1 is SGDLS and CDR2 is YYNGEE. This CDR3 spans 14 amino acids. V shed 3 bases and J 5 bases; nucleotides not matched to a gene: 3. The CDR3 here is CASSAWTSDNEQFF. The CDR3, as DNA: TGTGCCAGCAGCGCCTGGACTAGCGACAATGAGCAGTTCTTC.

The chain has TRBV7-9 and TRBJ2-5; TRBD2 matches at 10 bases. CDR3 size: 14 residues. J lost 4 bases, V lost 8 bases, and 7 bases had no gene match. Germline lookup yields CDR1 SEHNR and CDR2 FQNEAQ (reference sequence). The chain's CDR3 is CASGTSGAGETQYF. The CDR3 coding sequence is TGTGCCAGCGGAACTAGCGGGGCCGGAGAGACCCAGTACTTC.

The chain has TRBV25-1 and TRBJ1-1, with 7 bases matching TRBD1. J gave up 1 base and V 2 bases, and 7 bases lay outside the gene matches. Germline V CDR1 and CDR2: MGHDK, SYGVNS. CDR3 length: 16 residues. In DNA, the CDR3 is TGTGCCAGCAGTGAAAACAGGGGAAGGGCGAACACTGAAGCTTTCTTT. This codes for CASSENRGRANTEAFF.